These 25 T cell receptor beta chains were all obtained from the same sample, sequenced in a study of shared clonotypes between healthy human individuals. Measured with immunoSEQ multiplex PCR; TCRdb has only the in-frame clones, and not every one. The profile covers some 660,000 clones, with 55% to 85% appearing a single time and more than 1.5% taken by the ten largest. The sequencing sample was made of memory CD4+ T cells sorted from blood. Regarding subset: CD45RA-negative fraction. The receptors were sampled from a woman in her thirties in good health.

This rearrangement joins TRBV18 to TRBJ2-5, with 14 nucleotides matching TRBD2. With V trimmed by 3 bases and J by 3 bases, 3 bases remained unmatched. The CDR3 contains 16 residues. Germline CDR1 KGHSH, CDR2 LQKENI. The CDR3 protein is CASSPRLAGGKETQYF. CDR3 nucleotides: TGTGCCAGCTCACCGAGACTAGCGGGAGGGAAAGAGACCCAGTACTTC. Full variable domain (rest looked up from reference TRBV18 and TRBJ2-5): NAGVMQNPRHLVRRRGQEARLRCSPMKGHSHVYWYRQLPEEGLKFMVYLQKENIIDESGMPKERFSAEFPKEGPSILRIQQVVRGDSAAYFCASSPRLAGGKETQYFGPGTRLLVL.

The chain has TRBV28 and TRBJ2-3, with a possible D match to TRBD1 (6 bases). The germline gives CDR1 MDHEN, CDR2 SYDVKM. This CDR3 is built from 15 residues. V was clipped by 3 bases and J by 1 base, with 11 bases between them. The chain's CDR3 is CASSLGALGTDTQYF. The CDR3 bases are TGTGCCAGCAGTTTGGGGGCCCTGGGCACAGATACGCAGTATTTT.

CDR3 DNA sequence: TGTGCCAGCAGTATACACAGGGAGTCTAACTATGGCTACACCTTC. It specifies CASSIHRESNYGYTF. The chain uses TRBV27 and TRBJ1-2; tentative D call: TRBD1 (6 bases). V was clipped by 5 bases and J by 0 bases, with 13 bases between them. Germline assignment: CDR1 MNHEY and CDR2 SMNVEV (reference sequence). The CDR3 totals 15 residues.

This rearrangement joins TRBV19 to TRBJ1-5, with TRBD1 matching over 12 bases. The CDR3 spans 16 residues. Germline loops: CDR1 LNHDA, CDR2 SQIVND (reference sequence). After removal of 5 bases from V and 7 bases from J, the junction contained 9 bases not matched to a gene. CDR3: CASSGTGGAGLQPQHF. In DNA, the CDR3 is TGTGCCAGTAGTGGGACAGGGGGCGCGGGTCTCCAGCCCCAGCATTTT. Looking up the rest from reference TRBV19 and TRBJ1-5 gives the full variable domain: DGGITQSPKYLFRKEGQNVTLSCEQNLNHDAMYWYRQDPGQGLRLIYYSQIVNDFQKGDIAEGYSVSREKKESFPLTVTSAQKNPTAFYLCASSGTGGAGLQPQHFGDGTRLSIL.

This chain joins TRBV27 and TRBJ2-7, with 8 nucleotides matching TRBD1. Looked up from germline, CDR1 is MNHEY and CDR2 is SMNVEV (reference sequence). The V segment lost 3 bases and the J segment 4 bases; nucleotides outside the gene matches: 26. The CDR3 contains 21 residues. CDR3 nucleotide sequence: TGTGCCAGCAGTTTTTACCGCAACCCGGGACAGGAACGCATCTCGGTGTACGAGCAGTACTTC. It codes for CASSFYRNPGQERISVYEQYF.

The chain has TRBV28 and TRBJ2-7, with 7 positions matching TRBD2. Germline CDR1 is MDHEN and CDR2 is SYDVKM. The CDR3 length is 16 residues. With V trimmed by 3 bases and J by 6 bases, 14 bases remained unmatched. CDR3 sequence reads: CASSLPGLYGVSEQYF. CDR3 nucleotides: TGTGCCAGCAGTTTGCCGGGACTATACGGAGTCTCCGAGCAGTACTTC.

The V call is TRBV4-2, the J call TRBJ1-2; D not certain. There are 14 residues in the CDR3. With 0 bases removed from V and 2 bases from J, the gap between germline ends came to 7 bases. Looked up from germline, CDR1 is LGHNA and CDR2 is YNFKEQ. CDR3 nucleotide sequence: TGTGCCAGCAGCCAAGAAAGGAAAAACTATGGCTACACCTTC. This codes for CASSQERKNYGYTF.

This chain links TRBV7-7 with TRBJ2-2; 12 bases match TRBD2. The CDR3 contains 19 residues. Per the germline V gene, CDR1 is SSHAT and CDR2 is FNYEAQ (reference sequence). With V trimmed by 8 bases and J by 10 bases, 23 bases remained unmatched. Here the CDR3 DNA reads TGTGCCAGCCCCACCTCGACTAGCGGGAGCAGTCTAAGTATCCAGGAGCTGTTTTTT. Its translation is CASPTSTSGSSLSIQELFF.

The chain employs TRBV11-2 and TRBJ2-1, with D uncertain. Germline CDR1 is SGHAT and CDR2 is FQNNGV. V was trimmed by 3 bases and J by 4 bases, leaving 4 bases between them. This CDR3 has 12 amino acids. The CDR3 sequence: CASSFQYNEQFF. DNA for the CDR3: TGTGCCAGCAGCTTCCAGTACAATGAGCAGTTCTTC. The full variable domain, completed using reference TRBV11-2 and TRBJ2-1, is EAGVAQSPRYKIIEKRQSVAFWCNPISGHATLYWYQQILGQGPKLLIQFQNNGVVDDSQLPKDRFSAERLKGVDSTLKIQPAKLEDSAVYLCASSFQYNEQFFGPGTRLTVL.

CDR3 nucleotides: TGTGCCATCAGTGAGGGGGGAGACAACTCCTACAATGAGCAGTTCTTC. It translates to CAISEGGDNSYNEQFF. The V call is TRBV10-3, the J call TRBJ2-1; D may be TRBD1 or TRBD2 (5 bases each). Per germline, CDR1 ENHRY and CDR2 SYGVKD. The CDR3 is 16 amino acids. Trimming shortened V by 2 bases and J by 0 bases, and 11 bases separated the two germline ends.

The genes are TRBV28 and TRBJ1-5; D uncertain. The CDR3 totals 13 residues. The germline V gene encodes CDR1 MDHEN and CDR2 SYDVKM. Trimming took off 9 bases at V and 0 bases at J, with 9 bases between the two ends. CDR3 sequence: CASSKLSNQPQHF. CDR3 nucleotides: TGTGCCAGTTCCAAACTTAGCAATCAGCCCCAGCATTTT.

To note about this clone: The sample carries other DNA sequences with the same CDR3. V gene TRBV6-6 combines with J gene TRBJ1-2; perhaps TRBD1 as D (6 bases). The CDR3 runs to 13 residues. V was clipped by 6 bases and J by 4 bases, with 12 bases between them. Germline CDR1 and CDR2: MNHNY and SVGAGI (reference sequence). The chain's CDR3 is CASSSTGPYGYTF. The DNA for the CDR3 is TGTGCCAGCAGCTCGACAGGCCCCTATGGCTACACCTTC.

In this sample, this clone turned up many times. The chain has TRBV4-2 and TRBJ2-7; D is perhaps TRBD2 (6 bases). Trimming took 7 bases from V and 0 from J, leaving 16 bases between them. CDR3 length: 15 residues. Germline lookup yields CDR1 LGHNA and CDR2 YNFKEQ. This chain's CDR3 is CASTPPGRSSYEQYF. In nucleotides, the CDR3 is TGTGCCAGCACCCCACCCGGGAGAAGCTCCTACGAGCAGTACTTC.

The V call is TRBV7-2, the J call TRBJ2-3; D might be TRBD2 (7 bases). Deletions cut 11 bases from V and 2 bases from J, with 17 bases between. This CDR3 comprises 14 residues. The germline CDR1 and CDR2 sequences are SGHTA and FQGNSA. This CDR3 is CAGGGGGYTDTQYF. The DNA of the CDR3 is TGTGCCGGAGGGGGGGGTGGATACACAGATACGCAGTATTTT.

CDR3 in DNA: TGCGCCAGCAGCCAGTTGACAGTTGGAAACACCATATATTTT. It translates to CASSQLTVGNTIYF. The chain links TRBV4-1 to TRBJ1-3; TRBD1 might be the D (5 bases). Per germline, CDR1 MGHRA and CDR2 YSYEKL. V was cut by 3 bases and J by 3 bases, with 9 bases left in between. The length of the CDR3 is 14 residues.

The V gene is TRBV4-1, the J gene TRBJ1-2, with a weak D call TRBD1 (5 bases). CDR1 and CDR2 from the germline V gene are MGHRA and YSYEKL. The CDR3 is 16 amino acids. Trimming pared 4 bases from V and 0 bases from J, leaving 15 bases between. CDR3 coding DNA: TGCGCCAGCAGCCCGGGAGGAGGGACCACTAACTATGGCTACACCTTC. Translating gives CASSPGGGTTNYGYTF.

The chain joins TRBV10-1 to TRBJ1-3; D is unclear. With 0 bases removed from V and 4 bases from J, the gap between germline ends came to 4 bases. Germline values: CDR1 WNHNN, CDR2 SYGVQD (reference sequence). The CDR3 runs to 13 residues. In DNA, the CDR3 is TGCGCCAGCAGTGAGTCGCTCGGAAACACCATATATTTT. Protein: CASSESLGNTIYF.

V and J are TRBV5-1 and TRBJ2-3, with 7 bases fitting TRBD2. The CDR3 sequence is 16 residues long. Trimming took 0 bases from V and 1 from J; bases not matched to a gene: 5. Germline assignment: CDR1 SGHRS and CDR2 YFSETQ. The CDR3 DNA follows: TGCGCCAGCAGCTTGGCCCTAACTAGCGGCACAGATACGCAGTATTTT. Encoded protein: CASSLALTSGTDTQYF.

This sequence joins TRBV5-1 and TRBJ2-7; 10 bases map to TRBD2. The V and J ends lost 0 bases and 7 bases, in that order; junction bases with no gene match: 13. From germline, CDR1 is SGHRS and CDR2 YFSETQ. This CDR3 is 17 amino acids long. CDR3 loop: CASSLGPGAGGPGEQYF. The CDR3 nucleotides are TGCGCCAGCAGCTTGGGTCCAGGAGCGGGAGGGCCAGGGGAGCAGTACTTC.

This sequence joins TRBV6-5 and TRBJ2-7; tentatively, D is TRBD2 (5 bases). Per germline, CDR1 MNHEY and CDR2 SVGAGI. Trimming removed 2 bases at V and 6 bases at J, with 17 bases between. The CDR3 totals 15 residues. DNA of the CDR3: TGTGCCAGCAGTTACGTAGTACGAGGGCGGAGCGAGCAGTACTTC. Translation gives CASSYVVRGRSEQYF.

The chain is built from TRBV4-1 and TRBJ1-5, with TRBD1 matching over 9 bases. There are 21 residues in the CDR3. V lost 3 bases, J lost 0 bases, and 18 bases stayed unmatched. Germline CDR1 reads MGHRA; CDR2 reads YSYEKL. CDR3 amino acids: CASSQGRQGVSLLNSNQPQHF. CDR3 in DNA: TGCGCCAGCAGCCAGGGGAGACAGGGGGTTTCGTTATTAAATAGCAATCAGCCCCAGCATTTT.

CDR3 DNA: TGTGCCAGCAGCGGTCCCGCCGGGACACTGTTTTTT. It specifies CASSGPAGTLFF. The J gene is TRBJ2-2, the V gene TRBV7-6; possibly TRBD1 for D (6 bases). Trimming took off 5 bases at V and 14 bases at J, with 15 bases between the two ends. Germline loops: CDR1 SGHVS, CDR2 FNYEAQ. The length of the CDR3 is 12 residues.

This chain links TRBV2 with TRBJ1-4; tentative D call: TRBD1 (6 bases). In germline, CDR1 is SNHLY, CDR2 FYNNEI. V was shortened by 7 bases and J by 8 bases, with 11 bases between the two germline ends. The CDR3 loop spans 12 amino acids. The CDR3 coding sequence is TGTGCCAGCAAGGGGGTTGGGGAAAAACTGTTTTTT. This sequence encodes CASKGVGEKLFF.

V and J are TRBV29-1 and TRBJ1-1; perhaps TRBD1 as D (5 bases). The CDR3 sequence is 12 residues long. Looked up from germline, CDR1 is SQVTM and CDR2 is ANQGSEA. Trimming shortened V by 4 bases and J by 7 bases, and 13 bases separated the two germline ends. For the CDR3, the DNA is TGCAGCGTTGTTCCCAGGGCGGGTGAAGCTTTCTTT. Translation: CSVVPRAGEAFF.

V and J are TRBV5-1 and TRBJ1-1; 9 bases fit TRBD1. The CDR3 is 15 amino acids. Trimming cost V 4 bases and J 2 bases; bases outside gene matches: 6. Germline lookup yields CDR1 SGHRS and CDR2 YFSETQ. In DNA form, the CDR3 reads TGCGCCAGCAGCAGAGGGGGACAGGGTAACACTGAAGCTTTCTTT. Protein product: CASSRGGQGNTEAFF.